Listed here are 14 T cell receptor beta chains from one sample, sequenced in a study of ipilimumab plus nivolumab after autologous stem cell transplantation (dated by TCRdb to the early 2020s). Library construction relied on the immunoSEQ multiplex PCR assay. The table comes from immuneACCESS by way of TCRdb, which keeps in-frame sequences with V and J called. Part of the clones is missing from these tables; in studies checked, under half for an unresolved V gene and the rest for unknown reasons. Within this sample are about 10,000 clones, with under 85% of them counted one time only. Together, the top ten hold more than 7% of the sample. The source was PBMCs, collected in a trial of ipilimumab plus nivolumab as post-transplant consolidation. The receptors here all came from a male donor with diffuse large B-cell lymphoma.

The chain uses TRBV5-1 and TRBJ2-1; TRBD1 might be the D (5 bases). The CDR3 is 16 amino acids. The V gene's germline CDR1 is SGHRS and CDR2 YFSETQ. V was clipped by 4 bases and J by 5 bases, with 19 bases between them. The CDR3 loop is CASSPGPTTYNNEQFF. The CDR3 nucleotides read TGCGCCAGCAGCCCAGGGCCGACCACATACAACAATGAGCAGTTCTTC. The whole variable domain, filled in from reference TRBV5-1 and TRBJ2-1, reads KAGVTQTPRYLIKTRGQQVTLSCSPISGHRSVSWYQQTPGQGLQFLFEYFSETQRNKGNFPGRFSGRQFSNSRSEMNVSTLELGDSALYLCASSPGPTTYNNEQFFGPGTRLTVL.

The V gene is TRBV6-5, the J gene TRBJ1-1; D not resolved. Trimming removed 3 bases from V and 6 bases from J, with 11 bases in between. The CDR3 runs to 13 residues. The germline gives CDR1 MNHEY, CDR2 SVGAGI. The CDR3 bases are TGTGCCAGCAGTTATTCTTTAATCGCTGAAGCTTTCTTT. Its translation is CASSYSLIAEAFF.

V gene TRBV28 combines with J gene TRBJ2-1, with D unclear. Germline V lookup: CDR1 MDHEN, CDR2 SYDVKM. The V end was cut by 8 bases, the J end by 12 bases, with 14 bases between. The CDR3 has 11 residues. DNA of the CDR3: TGTGCCAGCCAACAGTGGTTTGCGCAGTTCTTC. Residues: CASQQWFAQFF. Based on the CDR3 plus reference TRBV28 and TRBJ2-1, the full variable domain is DVKVTQSSRYLVKRTGEKVFLECVQDMDHENMFWYRQDPGLGLRLIYFSYDVKMKEKGDIPEGYSVSREKKERFSLILESASTNQTSMYLCASQQWFAQFFGPGTRLTVL.

The genes are TRBV4-1 and TRBJ2-7, with D possibly TRBD2 on 5 matching bases. The CDR3 contains 15 residues. The germline V gene encodes CDR1 MGHRA and CDR2 YSYEKL. Trimming stripped 6 bases from V and 0 bases from J, with 15 bases between. The CDR3 DNA sequence: TGCGCCAGCAGTCGGATAGGAGGCGTCTCCTACGAGCAGTACTTC. Residues: CASSRIGGVSYEQYF.

The chain has TRBV28 and TRBJ2-3, with D perhaps TRBD1 or TRBD2 (6 bases each). The germline gives CDR1 MDHEN, CDR2 SYDVKM. This CDR3 comprises 14 residues. V gave up 10 bases and J gave up 4 bases, with 18 bases separating them. CDR3 sequence (DNA): TGTGCCACCGCTCGCCCCGGGGGCCCAGATACGCAGTATTTT. Translated: CATARPGGPDTQYF.

This clone showed up just once. V and J are TRBV5-1 and TRBJ1-6, with D unclear. CDR3 length: 16 amino acids. Germline lookup yields CDR1 SGHRS and CDR2 YFSETQ. V was shortened by 4 bases and J by 0 bases, with 11 bases between the two germline ends. In DNA form, the CDR3 reads TGCGCCAGCAGCGAGGGATGGAGCTCCTATAATTCACCCCTCCACTTT. This gives the protein CASSEGWSSYNSPLHF.

The chain couples TRBV28 to TRBJ2-3; 14 positions agree with TRBD2. V shed 6 bases and J 2 bases; nucleotides not matched to a gene: 19. The CDR3 is made up of 21 amino acids. Germline CDR1 MDHEN, CDR2 SYDVKM. The CDR3 coding sequence is TGTGCCAGCAGCGTCTCATATGGACTAGCGGGGGGCGGGAGGCCCACAGATACGCAGTATTTT. Translating it yields CASSVSYGLAGGGRPTDTQYF.

This chain connects TRBV9 to TRBJ2-7; 8 bases are shared with TRBD2. The CDR3 is made up of 15 amino acids. V was clipped by 0 bases and J by 2 bases; unmatched bases: 4. The germline V gene encodes CDR1 SGDLS and CDR2 YYNGEE. DNA of the CDR3: TGTGCCAGCAGCGTAGGGGTCGGGGGGGCCTACGAGCAGTACTTC. Translating it yields CASSVGVGGAYEQYF.

The chain uses TRBV7-3 and TRBJ2-1; D may be TRBD1 (5 bases). The CDR3 is made up of 13 amino acids. Trimming removed 2 bases from V and 8 bases from J, with 10 bases in between. Germline V CDR1 and CDR2: SGHTA, FQGTGA. The chain's CDR3 is CASSLDKGYEQFF. The CDR3, as DNA: TGTGCCAGCAGCTTAGACAAGGGGTATGAGCAGTTCTTC.

This clone has only one observation. Other DNA sequences in the sample encode the same CDR3. The chain uses TRBV7-9 and TRBJ2-1; the match to TRBD2 covers 10 bases. Germline CDR1 reads SEHNR; CDR2 reads FQNEAQ (reference sequence). The CDR3 spans 17 residues. The ends lost 1 base at V and 6 bases at J; junction bases unmatched: 9. DNA for the CDR3: TGTGCCAGCAGCTTAGTGGGGGAGCGGGGGGGCCGCAATGAGCAGTTCTTC. Protein: CASSLVGERGGRNEQFF.

This chain joins TRBV2 and TRBJ2-3; 7 bases line up with TRBD1. V was pared by 5 bases and J by 3 bases, with 8 bases of the junction left unmatched. The CDR3 length is 15 residues. Per the germline V gene, CDR1 is SNHLY and CDR2 is FYNNEI. The CDR3 sequence is CASSLTGVGTDTQYF. The CDR3 nucleotides are TGTGCCAGCAGTTTAACAGGGGTGGGTACAGATACGCAGTATTTT.

This chain uses TRBV2 with TRBJ1-1; D call uncertain. Germline loops: CDR1 SNHLY, CDR2 FYNNEI. The ends were cut back, 8 bases at V and 0 bases at J, with 13 bases in the middle. This CDR3 contains 14 residues. CDR3: CASLAPGMNTEAFF. Here the CDR3 DNA reads TGTGCCAGCCTGGCGCCCGGCATGAACACTGAAGCTTTCTTT.

This chain connects TRBV7-2 to TRBJ1-5; TRBD1 is a possible D gene (6 bases). The germline V gene has CDR1 SGHTA and CDR2 FQGNSA. With 4 bases removed from V and 4 bases from J, the gap between germline ends came to 14 bases. The CDR3 covers 15 residues. The CDR3 nucleotides read TGTGCCAGCAGCTCCACCGGGACACAGAATCAGCCCCAGCATTTT. Amino acid sequence: CASSSTGTQNQPQHF.

The V gene is TRBV30, the J gene TRBJ1-2, with D hard to call. CDR1 GTSNPN and CDR2 SVGIG come from the germline V gene (reference sequence). V lost 5 bases, J lost 3 bases, and 7 bases lay in between. CDR3 length equals 11 residues. The CDR3 spells CAWSRDYGYTF. For the CDR3, the DNA is TGTGCCTGGTCTCGGGACTATGGCTACACCTTC. Drawing the rest from reference TRBV30 and TRBJ1-2, the complete variable domain is SQTIHQWPATLVQPVGSPLSLECTVEGTSNPNLYWYRQAAGRGLQLLFYSVGIGQISSEVPQNLSASRPQDRQFILSSKKLLLSDSGFYLCAWSRDYGYTFGSGTRLTVV.